Below are 10 T cell receptor beta chains sequenced from a single sample in a study of beta chain features in type 1 diabetes. Whole-study results and caveats: Moderately but significantly shorter TCRB CDR3s were found in Type 1 diabetes patients in all four CD4+ subsets.

Their antigens are not known. Expressed TCRB transcripts were sequenced, since all the RNA that had been isolated was reverse transcribed. Clones were read by immunoSEQ multiplex PCR, and TCRdb kept only the in-frame ones, dropping some. The table lists about 170,000 clones, approximately 8.1% of them singletons. The sample consisted of central memory CD4+ T cells from blood. The receptor source for this set is a woman aged 40 to 55 with type 1 diabetes.

This sequence joins TRBV12-5 and TRBJ2-5; 8 positions match TRBD1. The CDR3 extends over 13 amino acids. V shed 1 base and J 8 bases; nucleotides not matched to a gene: 3. The germline gives CDR1 LGHNT, CDR2 FRNRAP. The CDR3 coding sequence is TGTGCTAGTGGTTTGGGGACAGGGCTAACCCAGTACTTC. This gives the protein CASGLGTGLTQYF.

This clone has only a few counts. The rearrangement links TRBV7-2 to TRBJ2-1; D unclear. CDR3 length equals 13 residues. V was cut by 5 bases and J by 9 bases, with 14 bases left in between. Germline CDR1 reads SGHTA; CDR2 reads FQGNSA. The CDR3 reads CASSPQWSTEQFF. CDR3 DNA: TGTGCCAGCAGCCCTCAATGGAGTACTGAGCAGTTCTTC. Together with reference TRBV7-2 and TRBJ2-1, the CDR3 gives the full variable domain: GAGVSQSPSNKVTEKGKDVELRCDPISGHTALYWYRQSLGQGLEFLIYFQGNSAPDKSGLPSDRFSAERTGGSVSTLTIQRTQQEDSAVYLCASSPQWSTEQFFGPGTRLTVL.

This clone appeared a few times. The J gene is TRBJ2-1, the V gene TRBV5-1, with 8 positions matching TRBD2. Germline CDR1 reads SGHRS; CDR2 reads YFSETQ. Trimming removed 3 bases from V and 7 bases from J; junction bases left unmatched: 9. The CDR3 totals 15 residues. The CDR3 region is CASSSRSGSQNEQFF. The CDR3, as DNA: TGCGCCAGCAGCTCCCGAAGCGGGAGCCAGAATGAGCAGTTCTTC.

This chain connects TRBV7-9 to TRBJ2-2, with 8 bases aligning to TRBD1. Trimming cost V 5 bases and J 4 bases; bases outside gene matches: 9. The length of the CDR3 is 16 residues. Looked up from germline, CDR1 is SEHNR and CDR2 is FQNEAQ (reference sequence). The DNA of the CDR3 is TGTGCCAGCAGCCTAACGGGACAGGACATCACCGGGGAGCTGTTTTTT. Translation: CASSLTGQDITGELFF.

As concerns this clone: This sample includes further DNA sequences coding for the same CDR3. V gene TRBV5-1 combines with J gene TRBJ1-5; D possibly corresponds to TRBD1 (6 bases). The germline V and J ends were trimmed by 0 bases and 2 bases, with 9 bases remaining between them. The CDR3 contains 15 residues. Germline CDR1 is SGHRS and CDR2 is YFSETQ. The CDR3 loop reads CASSLGEGGNQPQHF. The CDR3 region has the DNA TGCGCCAGCAGCTTGGGAGAGGGGGGCAATCAGCCCCAGCATTTT.

The J gene is TRBJ2-5, the V gene TRBV5-1, with D possibly being TRBD2 (5 bases). The CDR3 runs 14 residues. Germline V lookup: CDR1 SGHRS, CDR2 YFSETQ. V lost 4 bases to trimming and J lost 1 base, with 11 bases between them. The CDR3 region is CASSRGSGQETQYF. CDR3 nucleotides: TGCGCCAGCAGCCGTGGAAGCGGCCAAGAGACCCAGTACTTC. Using reference TRBV5-1 and TRBJ2-5 for the parts outside the CDR3, the full variable domain is KAGVTQTPRYLIKTRGQQVTLSCSPISGHRSVSWYQQTPGQGLQFLFEYFSETQRNKGNFPGRFSGRQFSNSRSEMNVSTLELGDSALYLCASSRGSGQETQYFGPGTRLLVL.

This clone has just a few counts. Other DNA sequences in this specimen translate into the identical CDR3. The rearrangement uses TRBV30 and TRBJ1-1; TRBD1 agrees at 9 bases. Germline assignment: CDR1 GTSNPN and CDR2 SVGIG (reference sequence). V was pared by 2 bases and J by 5 bases, with 6 bases of the junction left unmatched. The CDR3 has 14 residues. The CDR3 DNA reads TGTGCCTGGAGTAGGGACAGGGCAAGGACTGAAGCTTTCTTT. It specifies CAWSRDRARTEAFF.

J is TRBJ1-5 and V is TRBV5-1, with TRBD1 matching over 7 bases. This CDR3 has 15 residues. V gave up 3 bases and J gave up 6 bases; unmatched junction bases: 9. Germline lookup yields CDR1 SGHRS and CDR2 YFSETQ. The DNA of the CDR3 is TGCGCCAGCAGCTCTGGACAGGAGGGGAGTCAGCCCCAGCATTTT. It translates to CASSSGQEGSQPQHF.

This clone was detected many times. The genes are TRBV5-1 and TRBJ1-3, with 7 nucleotides matching TRBD1. CDR3 length: 15 amino acids. Trimming took 2 bases from V and 4 from J; bases not matched to a gene: 6. Germline V gene lookup returns CDR1 SGHRS and CDR2 YFSETQ. The CDR3 DNA is TGCGCCAGCAGCTTAGGCGCGGGACAGGGAAACACCATATATTTT. It codes for CASSLGAGQGNTIYF.

This clone was seen more than once but under ten times. This rearrangement joins TRBV6-6 to TRBJ2-7, with D possibly matching TRBD1 (6 bases). V was shortened by 2 bases and J by 3 bases, with 8 bases between the two germline ends. CDR3 length: 13 amino acids. Germline assignment: CDR1 MNHNY and CDR2 SVGAGI (reference sequence). The CDR3 protein is CASSYRTDYEQYF. The CDR3 DNA sequence: TGTGCCAGCAGTTACAGGACAGACTACGAGCAGTACTTC.